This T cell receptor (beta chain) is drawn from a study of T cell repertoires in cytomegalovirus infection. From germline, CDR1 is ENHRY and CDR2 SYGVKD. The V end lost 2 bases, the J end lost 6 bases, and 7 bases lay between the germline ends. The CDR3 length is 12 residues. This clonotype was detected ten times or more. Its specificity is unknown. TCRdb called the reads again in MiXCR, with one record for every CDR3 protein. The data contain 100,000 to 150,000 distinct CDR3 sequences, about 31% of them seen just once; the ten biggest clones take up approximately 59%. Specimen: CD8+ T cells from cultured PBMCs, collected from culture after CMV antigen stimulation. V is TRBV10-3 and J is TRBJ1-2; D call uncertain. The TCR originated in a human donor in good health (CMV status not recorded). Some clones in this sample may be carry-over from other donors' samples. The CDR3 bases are TGTGCCATCAGTGAGACCGGCAATGGCTACACCTTC. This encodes CAISETGNGYTF.